These 23 T cell receptor beta chains were sequenced from one sample in a study of shared clonotypes between healthy human individuals. Sequenced by immunoSEQ multiplex PCR; TCRdb stores in-frame clones only, minus some. Of fewer than 1 million clones listed, 95% to 97% were seen once; the top ten hold approximately 0.2%. CD45RO-negative, CCR7-selected cells formed the naive CD8 fraction, which excluded terminally differentiated effector memory CD45RA+ cells. What was sequenced was naive CD8+ T cells sorted from blood. Source of these receptors: a young man in good health.

V usage is TRBV2 and J usage is TRBJ1-4, with 7 nucleotides matching TRBD1. V lost 6 bases, J lost 5 bases, and 21 bases stayed unmatched. The CDR3 sequence is 19 residues long. CDR1 is SNHLY and CDR2 is FYNNEI in the germline V gene. The CDR3 sequence is CASSGPQGGAVLINEKLFF. CDR3 DNA sequence: TGTGCCAGCAGCGGACCTCAAGGGGGCGCGGTGTTGATCAATGAAAAACTGTTTTTT. Full variable domain (remainder filled in from reference TRBV2 and TRBJ1-4): EPEVTQTPSHQVTQMGQEVILRCVPISNHLYFYWYRQILGQKVEFLVSFYNNEISEKSEIFDDQFSVERPDGSNFTLKIRSTKLEDSAMYFCASSGPQGGAVLINEKLFFGSGTQLSVL.

The rearrangement links TRBV7-2 to TRBJ2-1; unclear D gene. Germline CDR1 reads SGHTA; CDR2 reads FQGNSA. The CDR3 has 14 residues. Trimming shortened V by 2 bases and J by 5 bases, and 10 bases separated the two germline ends. The CDR3 DNA follows: TGTGCCAGCAGCTTATGGTACAACAACAATGAGCAGTTCTTC. Translated, it gives CASSLWYNNNEQFF.

This clone has just a few counts. This rearrangement joins TRBV5-6 to TRBJ2-2; 7 nucleotides agree with TRBD2. Germline CDR1 is SGHDT and CDR2 is YYEEEE. CDR3 size: 13 residues. Trimming cost V 2 bases and J 5 bases; bases outside gene matches: 0. The CDR3 sequence: CASSLAGTGELFF. DNA of the CDR3: TGTGCCAGCAGCTTAGCGGGAACCGGGGAGCTGTTTTTT.

The chain links TRBV29-1 to TRBJ1-2, with D possibly matching TRBD1 (6 bases). V lost 7 bases to trimming and J lost 7 bases, with 19 bases between them. CDR1 is SQVTM, CDR2 ANQGSEA, per germline. This CDR3 comprises 13 residues. CDR3 protein: CSGGRGGGFGYTF. The CDR3 bases are TGCAGCGGGGGCAGGGGCGGCGGGTTTGGCTACACCTTC.

The chain combines TRBV11-2 with TRBJ2-5, with D possibly being TRBD2 (5 bases). V was pared by 0 bases and J by 5 bases, with 13 bases between. The CDR3 is 15 residues long. Germline CDR1 and CDR2: SGHAT and FQNNGV. For the CDR3, the DNA is TGTGCCAGCAGCTTAGATTCTAGAGGGCGGGAGACCCAGTACTTC. This codes for CASSLDSRGRETQYF.

This chain links TRBV6-1 with TRBJ2-3; D is perhaps TRBD1 (5 bases). The V gene lost 2 bases and the J gene lost 0 bases, with 6 bases spanning the gap. The CDR3 consists of 14 residues. Germline CDR1 and CDR2: MNHNS and SASEGT. CDR3 in DNA: TGTGCCAGCAGTGAAAGGGGTAGCACAGATACGCAGTATTTT. Encoded protein: CASSERGSTDTQYF.

J is TRBJ2-7 and V is TRBV2; D remains ambiguous. The CDR3 has 14 amino acids. CDR1 and CDR2 (germline): SNHLY, FYNNEI. V was pared by 1 base and J by 0 bases, with 7 bases between. The CDR3 protein is CASSEVQNSYEQYF. DNA of the CDR3: TGTGCCAGCAGTGAAGTCCAGAACTCCTACGAGCAGTACTTC.

The chain carries TRBV5-5 and TRBJ1-1; possibly TRBD1 for D (5 bases). V lost 5 bases and J lost 0, with 11 bases in between. The CDR3 is made up of 14 amino acids. Germline lookup yields CDR1 SGHKS and CDR2 YYEKEE (reference sequence). CDR3 sequence: CASRRTGVNTEAFF. In DNA form, the CDR3 reads TGTGCCAGCAGACGAACGGGGGTGAACACTGAAGCTTTCTTT.

The V and J genes are TRBV5-1 and TRBJ1-5; TRBD1 is a possible D gene (5 bases). Deletions cut 4 bases from V and 5 bases from J, with 16 bases between. Germline V gene sequence: CDR1 SGHRS, CDR2 YFSETQ. The length of the CDR3 is 15 residues. This CDR3 reads CASSDGTGADQPQHF. The CDR3 DNA reads as TGCGCCAGCAGCGACGGGACGGGCGCGGATCAGCCCCAGCATTTT.

On this clone: Germline is not matched at one junction end, which may reflect a read error. This chain uses TRBV7-7 with TRBJ2-7, with 12 bases aligning to TRBD1. The CDR3 extends over 14 amino acids. Germline V gene data show CDR1 as SSHAT and CDR2 as FNYEAQ (reference sequence). In nucleotides, the CDR3 is TGTGCTAGCAGCTTAGGGACAGGGGGCGGCGAGCAGTACTTC. This sequence encodes CASSLGTGGGEQYF.

The chain recombines TRBV5-6 with TRBJ1-1; 10 bases fit TRBD1. The ends lost 6 bases at V and 6 bases at J; junction bases unmatched: 8. This CDR3 comprises 14 residues. Germline CDR1 reads SGHDT; CDR2 reads YYEEEE. CDR3 sequence: CASTLGQGLPEAFF. The CDR3 DNA follows: TGTGCCAGCACCCTGGGACAGGGGTTACCTGAAGCTTTCTTT.

Comments on this clone: This CDR3 is also generated by other DNA sequences in the sample. The chain recombines TRBV11-2 with TRBJ2-7; TRBD2 matches 13 bases. This CDR3 has 15 amino acids. In germline, CDR1 is SGHAT, CDR2 FQNNGV. Trimming at V came to 4 bases and at J to 3 bases, leaving 3 bases not matched to a gene. CDR3 loop: CASSSRTSGSYEQYF. CDR3 DNA: TGTGCCAGCAGCTCGCGGACTAGCGGGAGCTACGAGCAGTACTTC.

This chain uses TRBV4-1 with TRBJ1-2, with 12 bases that match TRBD1. J lost 7 bases, V lost 1 base, and 10 bases had no gene match. From germline, CDR1 is MGHRA and CDR2 YSYEKL. The CDR3 loop spans 17 amino acids. The CDR3 nucleotides read TGCGCCAGCAGCCAAGCACCCGGGACAGGGGGCCCTGGTGGCTACACCTTC. Protein sequence: CASSQAPGTGGPGGYTF.

This sequence joins TRBV25-1 and TRBJ2-5; unclear D gene. Trimming removed 6 bases at V and 4 bases at J, with 12 bases between. This CDR3 is 13 amino acids long. Germline loops: CDR1 MGHDK, CDR2 SYGVNS. The CDR3 region is CASSGGDGETQYF. As DNA, the CDR3 is TGTGCCAGCAGCGGTGGTGATGGAGAGACCCAGTACTTC.

The chain recombines TRBV7-2 with TRBJ2-5, with TRBD1 as a possible D gene (6 bases). This CDR3 is built from 14 residues. With 3 bases removed from V and 5 bases from J, the gap between germline ends came to 13 bases. CDR1 and CDR2 from the germline V gene are SGHTA and FQGNSA. The CDR3 DNA reads TGTGCCAGCAGCTTTCCAGGGGTCGATGAGACCCAGTACTTC. It codes for CASSFPGVDETQYF.

The chain couples TRBV27 to TRBJ2-7; a possible D gene is TRBD1 (6 bases). Germline CDR1 and CDR2: MNHEY and SMNVEV (reference sequence). V dropped 6 bases and J dropped 3 bases, with 12 bases sitting between them. CDR3 length: 13 amino acids. CDR3 coding DNA: TGTGCCAGCAGCCAACAGGGCCGCTACGAGCAGTACTTC. This encodes CASSQQGRYEQYF.

CDR3 sequence reads: CASSPRRAQRDTEAFF. As DNA, the CDR3 is TGTGCCAGCAGTCCACGACGGGCTCAAAGGGACACTGAAGCTTTCTTT. The chain uses TRBV4-2 and TRBJ1-1; D is ambiguous. Germline V gene lookup returns CDR1 LGHNA and CDR2 YNFKEQ. Between the trimmed V and J ends, which lost 6 bases and 3 bases, there was a span of 20 bases. CDR3 length: 16 amino acids.

This sequence joins TRBV7-9 and TRBJ2-1; 11 bases line up with TRBD2. V shed 5 bases, J shed 5 bases, and the junction held 8 bases outside the gene matches. This CDR3 is 16 amino acids long. Germline assignment: CDR1 SEHNR and CDR2 FQNEAQ (reference sequence). Written as DNA, the CDR3 is TGTGCCAGCAGCACGACTAGCGGGACCAGGGACAATGAGCAGTTCTTC. This gives the protein CASSTTSGTRDNEQFF.

The chain is built from TRBV10-3 and TRBJ2-1; 14 bases map to TRBD2. V lost 2 bases and J lost 9; bases outside the gene matches: 6. CDR1 ENHRY and CDR2 SYGVKD come from the germline V gene. The CDR3 extends over 16 amino acids. Here the CDR3 DNA reads TGTGCCATCAGTGAGGGGGGGACTAGCGGGAGTGCTGAGCAGTTCTTC. Encoded protein: CAISEGGTSGSAEQFF.

This clone was counted a single time. The genes are TRBV29-1 and TRBJ2-7; TRBD1 aligns across 8 bases. Germline CDR1 reads SQVTM; CDR2 reads ANQGSEA. V was clipped by 6 bases and J by 6 bases; unmatched bases: 13. There are 14 residues in the CDR3. The CDR3 DNA sequence: TGCAGCGTCCTTCGGGGGACAGGAGCCTCCGAGCAGTACTTC. This gives the protein CSVLRGTGASEQYF.

The V gene is TRBV5-1, the J gene TRBJ1-1, with 8 bases matching TRBD1. Germline V lookup: CDR1 SGHRS, CDR2 YFSETQ. Losses at the gene ends were 2 bases for V and 4 bases for J; bases not matched to a gene: 4. The CDR3 has 14 amino acids. The CDR3 DNA reads TGCGCCAGCAGCTTCAGGGGGCTGGGCACTGAAGCTTTCTTT. Protein: CASSFRGLGTEAFF. Full variable domain (remainder filled in from reference TRBV5-1 and TRBJ1-1): KAGVTQTPRYLIKTRGQQVTLSCSPISGHRSVSWYQQTPGQGLQFLFEYFSETQRNKGNFPGRFSGRQFSNSRSEMNVSTLELGDSALYLCASSFRGLGTEAFFGQGTRLTVV.

V usage is TRBV2 and J usage is TRBJ2-3; D not resolved. There are 11 residues in the CDR3. The germline V and J ends were trimmed by 10 bases and 6 bases, with 11 bases remaining between them. Germline CDR1 SNHLY, CDR2 FYNNEI. As DNA, the CDR3 is TGTGCCATTAGATTTGGGGATACGCAGTATTTT. Translated, it gives CAIRFGDTQYF. Looking up the rest from reference TRBV2 and TRBJ2-3 gives the full variable domain: EPEVTQTPSHQVTQMGQEVILRCVPISNHLYFYWYRQILGQKVEFLVSFYNNEISEKSEIFDDQFSVERPDGSNFTLKIRSTKLEDSAMYFCAIRFGDTQYFGPGTRLTVL.

V usage is TRBV9 and J usage is TRBJ2-3; a weak D match, TRBD2 (5 bases). Germline V gene sequence: CDR1 SGDLS, CDR2 YYNGEE. The CDR3 totals 14 residues. V lost 3 bases and J 1 base, leaving 9 bases between the germline ends. The CDR3: CASSGEQGTDTQYF. In DNA form, the CDR3 reads TGTGCCAGCAGCGGGGAGCAGGGCACAGATACGCAGTATTTT.